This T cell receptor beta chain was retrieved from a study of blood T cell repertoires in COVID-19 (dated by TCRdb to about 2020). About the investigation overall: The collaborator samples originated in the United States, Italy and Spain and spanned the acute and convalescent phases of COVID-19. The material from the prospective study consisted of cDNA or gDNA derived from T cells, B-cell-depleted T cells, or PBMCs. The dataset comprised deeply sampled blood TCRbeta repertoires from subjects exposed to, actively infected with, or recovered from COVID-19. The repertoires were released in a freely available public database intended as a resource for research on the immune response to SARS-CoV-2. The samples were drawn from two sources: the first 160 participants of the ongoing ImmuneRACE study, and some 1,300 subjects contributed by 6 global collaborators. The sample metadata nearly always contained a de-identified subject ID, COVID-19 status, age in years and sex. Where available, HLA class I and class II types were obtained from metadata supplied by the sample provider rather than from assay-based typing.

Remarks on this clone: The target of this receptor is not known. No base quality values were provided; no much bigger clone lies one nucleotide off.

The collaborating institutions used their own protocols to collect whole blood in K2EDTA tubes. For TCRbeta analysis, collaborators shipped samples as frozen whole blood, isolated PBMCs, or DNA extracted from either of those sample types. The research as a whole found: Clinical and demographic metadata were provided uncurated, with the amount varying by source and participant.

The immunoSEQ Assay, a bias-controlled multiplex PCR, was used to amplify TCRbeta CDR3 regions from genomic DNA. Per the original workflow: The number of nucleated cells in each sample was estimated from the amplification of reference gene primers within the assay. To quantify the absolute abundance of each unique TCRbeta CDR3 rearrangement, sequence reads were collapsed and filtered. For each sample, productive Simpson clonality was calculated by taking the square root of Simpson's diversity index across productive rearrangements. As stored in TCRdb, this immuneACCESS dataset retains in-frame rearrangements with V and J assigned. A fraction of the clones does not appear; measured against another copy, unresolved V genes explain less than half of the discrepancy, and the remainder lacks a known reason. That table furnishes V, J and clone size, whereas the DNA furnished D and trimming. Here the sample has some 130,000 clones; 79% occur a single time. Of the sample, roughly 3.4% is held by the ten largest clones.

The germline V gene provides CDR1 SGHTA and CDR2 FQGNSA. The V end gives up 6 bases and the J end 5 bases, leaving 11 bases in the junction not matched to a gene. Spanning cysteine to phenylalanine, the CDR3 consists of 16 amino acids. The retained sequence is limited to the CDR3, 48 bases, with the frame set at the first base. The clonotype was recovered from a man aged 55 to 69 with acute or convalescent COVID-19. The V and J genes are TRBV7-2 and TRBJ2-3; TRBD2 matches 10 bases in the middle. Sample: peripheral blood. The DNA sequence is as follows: TGTGCCAGCAGGCGAGGGTGGGCTAGCGGGGGAGATACGCAGTATTTT. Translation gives CASRRGWASGGDTQYF.